This TCR beta chain was captured in a study of T cells in Graves' hyperthyroidism and ophthalmopathy. Study findings and constraints: A model of 13 V-J pairs discriminated ophthalmopathy from stable hyperthyroidism. Most thyroid-expanded clonotypes above 0.001 were also found in blood.

Clinical Activity Scores of at least 3, NOSPECS grades of at least 4 and durations under 3 months characterized ophthalmopathy patients. With respect to this clonotype: What it recognizes is unknown. Sequence at one end of the junction differs from germline and may be a read error.

CDR1 is MNHNS, CDR2 SASEGT, per germline. This CDR3 has 14 amino acids. The TCR beta CDR3 regions underwent amplification using RNA transcripts as the source. The HTBI primer set was used in a first-round RT-PCR of the TCR CDR3. TCRdb reanalysed the multiplex PCR reads using MiXCR and keeps one entry per CDR3 protein. The sample consists of nearly 600,000 distinct CDR3 sequences, 11% to 15% of them appearing once. Material: blood. This receptor was obtained from a young woman with Graves' ophthalmopathy. The V call is TRBV6-1, the J call TRBJ2-5, with D hard to call. The CDR3 here is CASSPVPGVVTRYF. DNA of the CDR3: TGTGCCAGCAGTCCCGTCCCTGGCGTAGTGACCCGGTACTTC.